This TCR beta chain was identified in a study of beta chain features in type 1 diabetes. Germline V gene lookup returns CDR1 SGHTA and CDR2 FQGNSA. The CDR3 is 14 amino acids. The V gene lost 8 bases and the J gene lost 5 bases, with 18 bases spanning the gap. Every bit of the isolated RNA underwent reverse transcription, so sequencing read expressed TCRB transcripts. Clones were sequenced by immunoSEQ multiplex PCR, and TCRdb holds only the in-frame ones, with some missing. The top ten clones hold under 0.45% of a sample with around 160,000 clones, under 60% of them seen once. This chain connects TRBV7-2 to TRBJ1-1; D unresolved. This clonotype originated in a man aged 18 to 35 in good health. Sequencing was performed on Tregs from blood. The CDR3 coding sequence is TGTGCCAGCCGCTGGGGAGCCGTGGGGACTGAAGCTTTCTTT. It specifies CASRWGAVGTEAFF.